This TCR beta chain was found in a study of blood T cell repertoires in COVID-19. This CDR3 has 15 amino acids. Trimming took 3 bases from V and 3 from J; bases not matched to a gene: 6. Germline lookup yields CDR1 SGDLS and CDR2 YYNGEE. Some clones are missing from TCRdb's copy, which holds only in-frame ones; the method was immunoSEQ multiplex PCR. The sample holds over 100,000 clones, 87% seen once. The chain is built from TRBV9 and TRBJ2-1; 7 bases agree with TRBD1. Sequenced: peripheral blood. The receptor was derived from a man aged 45-65 years with acute or convalescent COVID-19. The DNA of the CDR3 is TGTGCCAGCAGCGCCCGACAGGGCTTCTACAATGAGCAGTTCTTC. Translated, it gives CASSARQGFYNEQFF.